This T cell receptor (beta chain) was sequenced for a study of cytomegalovirus exposure and HLA in healthy donors (dated by TCRdb to the late 2010s). Broadly, across the study: The roughly 670 repertoires of the first cohort and the 110 or so validation repertoires were produced on the same platform, according to a later analysis. The study was designed to test whether signatures of past pathogen exposure could be identified by cataloging public T cell receptors. In addition to the first cohort of roughly 670 subjects, a separate validation cohort of 120 different subjects was used. To predict cytomegalovirus infection status, the study brought together high-throughput TCR immunosequencing, statistical association of individual TCRs with disease status, and machine learning. What the research found in general, with its limitations: Subsequent analysis determined that TCRs grouped into clusters in the first cohort also showed a tendency toward co-occurrence across the roughly 110 validation repertoires, and about 93% of cluster scores exceeded 0. According to the authors, the approach could potentially be generalized to other disease states and immunological phenotypes. A later analysis lacked HLA typing for the validation cohort, so it scored co-occurrence in that cohort across all 120 or so repertoires. In both the original and validation cohorts, the classifier was reported to diagnose cytomegalovirus status with high specificity and sensitivity. Most TCR sequences were observed very rarely across donors, whereas some public TCRs were present in many individuals. The study listed 150 to 200 TCR beta chains as associated with cytomegalovirus. In vitro tests confirmed that three of the cytomegalovirus-associated TCR beta chains recognize cytomegalovirus antigens.

The donors belonged to the validation cohort of about 120 subjects, which was separate from the approximately 700-subject first cohort. Libraries were built with the immunoSEQ multiplex PCR assay. The published analysis was carried out like this. To diagnose cytomegalovirus status from the catalog of TCR beta chain sequences, a statistical classification framework was built. This immuneACCESS table, as held by TCRdb, lists in-frame sequences with V and J called but not all clones. Of the missing ones, under half trace to an unresolved V gene in checked studies; the others have no known cause. The D gene and trimming were derived from the DNA, and the V and J assignments and clone size from that table. The sample contains 120,000 or so clones, about 96% of them found a single time. The top ten constitute 1.5% to 2% of the sample. The CDR3 goes from the cysteine to the phenylalanine over 13 residues. The read is trimmed to its CDR3 DNA, 39 bases read in frame from base 1. From V the trimming removes 3 bases and from J it removes 5 bases, while the gene matches leave 6 bases of the junction unaccounted for. For CDR1 and CDR2, the germline V gene (reference sequence) lists GTSNPN and SVGIG.

Comments on this clone: The antigen this receptor binds is unknown. No much larger clone is present one base from it, and per-base qualities are unavailable.

The receptor was derived from a man between 18 and 29 years old in good health and CMV-seronegative. Sequencing was performed on PBMCs. This chain joins TRBV30 to TRBJ1-1; 7 nucleotides in the junction match TRBD1. Read as DNA, the sequence is TGTGCCTGGAGACCCACAGGGGAAACTGAAGCTTTCTTT. Its product reads: CAWRPTGETEAFF. Supplemented by the reference TRBV30 and TRBJ1-1 proteins around the CDR3, the complete variable domain is SQTIHQWPATLVQPVGSPLSLECTVEGTSNPNLYWYRQAAGRGLQLLFYSVGIGQISSEVPQNLSASRPQDRQFILSSKKLLLSDSGFYLCAWRPTGETEAFFGQGTRLTVV.